This T cell receptor (beta chain) was observed in a study of shared clonotypes between healthy human individuals. Study results and caveats: Tissues were not sampled, only blood, and their repertoires likely differ.

With respect to this clone: Its antigen is undetermined.

Each PCR replicate from the sorted subsets contained approximately 0.2 ug DNA, which is some 32,000 T cell genomes. Sequenced by immunoSEQ multiplex PCR; TCRdb stores in-frame clones only, minus some. Of a few million clones in the sample, over 85% were seen once. The CDR3 runs to 14 residues. With 3 bases removed from V and 6 bases from J, the gap between germline ends came to 14 bases. The specimen was naive CD4+ T cells sorted from blood. Subset reported: CD45RA+ positively selected. The rearrangement joins TRBV23-1 to TRBJ1-1; maybe TRBD1 (5 bases). TRBV23-1 is known as an ORF, though its function is uncertain. This TCR was recovered from a man between 18 and 35 years old in good health. The CDR3 here is CASSHPGKPAEAFF. The DNA of the CDR3 is TGCGCCAGCAGTCATCCAGGGAAACCCGCTGAAGCTTTCTTT.